Sequencing of this T cell receptor (beta chain) was carried out in a study of blood T cell repertoires in COVID-19. In the study's own analysis: Estimates of nucleated cell counts were drawn from the amplification of reference gene primers. TCRdb's copy holds only in-frame clones and misses some; the assay was immunoSEQ multiplex PCR. V and J calls and clone size follow that table, whereas D and trimming were derived from the DNA. The sample lists about 290,000 clones, about 89% occurring once. Participants spanned ages 18 to 89 years and resided in about 25 US areas. This clone was observed once. The V and J ends lost 3 bases and 0 bases respectively, with 8 bases between them. This CDR3 has 15 amino acids. Germline V CDR1 and CDR2: KGHSH, LQKENI.

The sequence was collected from a woman aged 40 to 50 who had recovered from COVID-19. The sequencing input was PBMCs or T cells enriched from blood (not recorded which). The chain combines TRBV18 with TRBJ1-4, with a tentative D call TRBD1 (6 bases). The CDR3 is CASSPRGPTNEKLFF. The CDR3 DNA follows: TGTGCCAGCTCACCGCGGGGGCCAACTAATGAAAAACTGTTTTTT.